Given below is one T cell receptor beta chain in context. Its antigen remains unidentified. Around 10 milliliters was the volume of peripheral blood drawn from each donor. The data were taken from a study of blood T cells in healthy people across ages. Points from the study as a whole: Long-lived donors carried more naive CD4+ cells and greater diversity than aged donors. Estimates drawn from one million T cells were deemed to understate diversity.

CDR1 is SNHLY and CDR2 is FYNNEI in the germline V gene. The CDR3 has 16 residues. Trimming removed 7 bases from V and 0 bases from J, with 17 bases in between. Primers used in a second PCR of roughly 7 to 11 cycles were a sample-barcoded 5' primer and a J-beta primer mix. TCRdb independently ran MiXCR on the 5' RACE reads; one entry per CDR3 protein. The table includes around 940,000 distinct CDR3 sequences, 45% to 60% detected once. The chain combines TRBV2 with TRBJ2-3; no definite D call. The source material was blood. The source is a woman aged 55-69 years in good health. CDR3 protein: CASIRTRIPSTDTQYF. As DNA, the CDR3 is TGTGCCAGCATCCGGACCCGAATACCTAGCACAGATACGCAGTATTTT.